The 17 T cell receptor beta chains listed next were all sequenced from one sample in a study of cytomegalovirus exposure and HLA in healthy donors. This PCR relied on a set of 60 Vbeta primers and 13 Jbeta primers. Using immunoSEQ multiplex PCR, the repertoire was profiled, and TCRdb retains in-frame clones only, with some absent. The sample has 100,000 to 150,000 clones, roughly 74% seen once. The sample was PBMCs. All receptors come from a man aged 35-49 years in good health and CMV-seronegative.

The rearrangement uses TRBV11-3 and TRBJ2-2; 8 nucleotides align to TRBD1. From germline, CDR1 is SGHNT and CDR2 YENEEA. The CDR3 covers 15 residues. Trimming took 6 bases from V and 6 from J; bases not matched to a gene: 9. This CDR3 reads CASSTSGGIAGELFF. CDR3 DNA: TGTGCCAGCAGTACATCAGGGGGCATCGCCGGGGAGCTGTTTTTT.

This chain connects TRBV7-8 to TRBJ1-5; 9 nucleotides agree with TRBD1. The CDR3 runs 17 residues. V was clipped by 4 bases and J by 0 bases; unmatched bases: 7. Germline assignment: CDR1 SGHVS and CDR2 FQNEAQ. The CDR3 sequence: CASSSLMGQGSNQPQHF. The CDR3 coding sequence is TGTGCCAGCAGCTCACTCATGGGACAGGGTAGCAATCAGCCCCAGCATTTT.

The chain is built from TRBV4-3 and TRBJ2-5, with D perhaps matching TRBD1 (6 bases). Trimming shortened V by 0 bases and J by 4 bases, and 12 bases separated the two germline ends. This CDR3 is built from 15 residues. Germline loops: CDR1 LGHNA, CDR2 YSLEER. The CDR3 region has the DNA TGCGCCAGCAGCCAAGAGAACCGAGGGGGAGAGACCCAGTACTTC. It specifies CASSQENRGGETQYF.

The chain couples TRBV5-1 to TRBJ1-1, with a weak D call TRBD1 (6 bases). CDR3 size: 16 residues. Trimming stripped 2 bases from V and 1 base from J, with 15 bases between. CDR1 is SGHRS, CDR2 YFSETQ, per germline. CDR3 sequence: CASSFTGGEANTEAFF. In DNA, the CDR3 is TGCGCCAGCAGCTTCACTGGGGGCGAAGCGAACACTGAAGCTTTCTTT. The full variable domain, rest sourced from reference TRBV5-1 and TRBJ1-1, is KAGVTQTPRYLIKTRGQQVTLSCSPISGHRSVSWYQQTPGQGLQFLFEYFSETQRNKGNFPGRFSGRQFSNSRSEMNVSTLELGDSALYLCASSFTGGEANTEAFFGQGTRLTVV.

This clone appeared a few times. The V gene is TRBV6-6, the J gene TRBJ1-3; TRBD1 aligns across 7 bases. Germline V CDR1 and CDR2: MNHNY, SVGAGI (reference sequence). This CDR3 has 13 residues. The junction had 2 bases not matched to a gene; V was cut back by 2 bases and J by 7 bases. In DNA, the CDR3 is TGTGCCAGCAGTTACACGACAGGGAACACCATATATTTT. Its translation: CASSYTTGNTIYF.

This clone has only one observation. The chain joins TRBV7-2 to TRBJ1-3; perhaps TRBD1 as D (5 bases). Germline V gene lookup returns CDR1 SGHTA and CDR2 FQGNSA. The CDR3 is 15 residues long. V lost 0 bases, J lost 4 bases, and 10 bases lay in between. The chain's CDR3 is CASSLASGPGNTIYF. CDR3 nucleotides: TGTGCCAGCAGCTTAGCTTCAGGGCCAGGAAACACCATATATTTT.

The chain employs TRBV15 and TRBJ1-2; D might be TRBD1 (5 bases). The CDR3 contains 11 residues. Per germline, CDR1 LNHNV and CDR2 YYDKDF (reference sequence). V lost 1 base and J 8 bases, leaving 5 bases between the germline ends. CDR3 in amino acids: CATSRGQGYTF. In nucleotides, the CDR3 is TGTGCCACCAGCAGAGGACAGGGCTACACCTTC.

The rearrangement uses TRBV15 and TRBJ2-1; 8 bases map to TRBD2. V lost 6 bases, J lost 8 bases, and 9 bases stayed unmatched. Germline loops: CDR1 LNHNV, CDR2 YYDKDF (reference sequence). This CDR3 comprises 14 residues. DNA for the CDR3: TGTGCCACCAGTTTAAGCGGGGGTTTTTATGAGCAGTTCTTC. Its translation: CATSLSGGFYEQFF.

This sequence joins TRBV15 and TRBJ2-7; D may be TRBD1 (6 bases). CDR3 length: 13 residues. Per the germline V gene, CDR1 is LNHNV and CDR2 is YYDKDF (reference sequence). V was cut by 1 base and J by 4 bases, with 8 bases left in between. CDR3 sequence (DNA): TGTGCCACCAGCAGAGGACAGGATTACGAGCAGTACTTC. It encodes CATSRGQDYEQYF.

In DNA form, the CDR3 reads TGCGCCAGCAGCCAAGACGGGTGGTCGAGAGCCGAAGAGACCCAGTACTTC. Its protein is CASSQDGWSRAEETQYF. The chain couples TRBV4-3 to TRBJ2-5; no clear D gene. Deletions cut 0 bases from V and 3 bases from J, with 17 bases between. From germline, CDR1 is LGHNA and CDR2 YSLEER. This CDR3 comprises 17 residues.

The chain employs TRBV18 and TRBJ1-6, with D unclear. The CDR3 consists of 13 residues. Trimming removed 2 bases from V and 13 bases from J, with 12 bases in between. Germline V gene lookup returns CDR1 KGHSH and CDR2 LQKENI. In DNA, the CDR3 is TGTGCCAGCTCACCAGAGGGAATCAGCCCCCTCCACTTT. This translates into CASSPEGISPLHF.

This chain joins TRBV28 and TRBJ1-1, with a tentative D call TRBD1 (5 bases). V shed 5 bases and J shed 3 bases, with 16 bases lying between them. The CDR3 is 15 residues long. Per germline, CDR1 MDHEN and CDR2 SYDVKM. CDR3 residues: CASSPLGRGDTEAFF. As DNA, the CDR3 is TGTGCCAGCAGTCCCCTGGGGAGGGGAGACACTGAAGCTTTCTTT.

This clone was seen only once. CDR3 in DNA: TGTGCCAGCTATAAGTTGTCCCTATCTTATGGCTACACCTTC. As protein: CASYKLSLSYGYTF. J is TRBJ1-2 and V is TRBV6-5; D unclear. V was cut by 8 bases and J by 5 bases, with 18 bases left in between. This CDR3 is 14 amino acids long. Germline V gene sequence: CDR1 MNHEY, CDR2 SVGAGI.

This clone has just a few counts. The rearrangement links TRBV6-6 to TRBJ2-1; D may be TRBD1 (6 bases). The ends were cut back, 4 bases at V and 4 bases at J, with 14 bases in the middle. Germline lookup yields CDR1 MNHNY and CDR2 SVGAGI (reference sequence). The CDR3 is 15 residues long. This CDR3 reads CASSSQGGSYNEQFF. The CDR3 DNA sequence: TGTGCCAGCAGTTCACAAGGGGGATCTTACAATGAGCAGTTCTTC.

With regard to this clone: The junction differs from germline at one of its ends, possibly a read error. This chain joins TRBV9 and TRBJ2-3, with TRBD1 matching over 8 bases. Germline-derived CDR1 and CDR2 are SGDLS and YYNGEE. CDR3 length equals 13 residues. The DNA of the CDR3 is TGTGCCAGCAGCGTGACGGGACAGGCTACGGAGTATTTT. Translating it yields CASSVTGQATEYF.

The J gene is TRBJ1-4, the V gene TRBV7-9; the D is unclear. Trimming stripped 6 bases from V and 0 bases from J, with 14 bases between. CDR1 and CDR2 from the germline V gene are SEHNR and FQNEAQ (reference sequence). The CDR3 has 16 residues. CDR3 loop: CASRSGPVATNEKLFF. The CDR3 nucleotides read TGTGCCAGCAGATCTGGGCCAGTGGCAACTAATGAAAAACTGTTTTTT.

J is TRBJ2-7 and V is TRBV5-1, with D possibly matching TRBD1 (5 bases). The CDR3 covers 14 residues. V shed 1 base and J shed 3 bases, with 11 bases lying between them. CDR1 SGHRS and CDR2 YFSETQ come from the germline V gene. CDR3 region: CASSLRDQGYEQYF. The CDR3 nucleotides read TGCGCCAGCAGCTTGAGAGATCAGGGCTACGAGCAGTACTTC.